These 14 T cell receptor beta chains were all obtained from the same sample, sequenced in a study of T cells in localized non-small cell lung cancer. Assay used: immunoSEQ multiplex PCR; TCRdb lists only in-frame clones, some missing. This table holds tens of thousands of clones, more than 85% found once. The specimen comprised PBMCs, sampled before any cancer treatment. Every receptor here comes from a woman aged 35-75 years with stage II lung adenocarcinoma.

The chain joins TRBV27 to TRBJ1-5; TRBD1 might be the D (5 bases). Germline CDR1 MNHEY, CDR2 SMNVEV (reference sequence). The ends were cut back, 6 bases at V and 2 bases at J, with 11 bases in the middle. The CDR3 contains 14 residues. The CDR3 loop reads CASRRGVGNQPQHF. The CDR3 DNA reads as TGTGCCAGCAGACGGGGGGTAGGCAATCAGCCCCAGCATTTT.

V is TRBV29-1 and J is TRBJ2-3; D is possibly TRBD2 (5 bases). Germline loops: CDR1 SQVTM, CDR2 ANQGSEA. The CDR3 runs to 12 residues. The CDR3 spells CGERDSTDTQYF. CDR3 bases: TGCGGGGAGCGAGATAGCACAGATACGCAGTATTTT.

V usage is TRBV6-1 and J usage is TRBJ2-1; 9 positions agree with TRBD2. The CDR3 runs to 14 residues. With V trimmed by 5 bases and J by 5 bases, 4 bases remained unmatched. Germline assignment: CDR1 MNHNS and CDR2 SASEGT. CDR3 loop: CASSRLAANNEQFF. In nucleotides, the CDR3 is TGTGCCAGCAGTCGACTAGCGGCCAACAATGAGCAGTTCTTC.

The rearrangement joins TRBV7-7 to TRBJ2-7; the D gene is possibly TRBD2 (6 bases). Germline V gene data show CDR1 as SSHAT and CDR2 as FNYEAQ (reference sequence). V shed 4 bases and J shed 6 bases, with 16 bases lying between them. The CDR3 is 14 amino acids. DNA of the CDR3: TGTGCCAGCAGCTCCAGACTAGGGTCGGGCGAGCAGTACTTC. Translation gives CASSSRLGSGEQYF.

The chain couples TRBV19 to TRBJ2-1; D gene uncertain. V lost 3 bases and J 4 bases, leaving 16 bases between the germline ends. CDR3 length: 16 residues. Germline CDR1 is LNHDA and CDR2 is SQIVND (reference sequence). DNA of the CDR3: TGTGCCAGTAGTATTCTGGATCCGGACGGTTACAATGAGCAGTTCTTC. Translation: CASSILDPDGYNEQFF. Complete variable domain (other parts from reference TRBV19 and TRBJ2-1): DGGITQSPKYLFRKEGQNVTLSCEQNLNHDAMYWYRQDPGQGLRLIYYSQIVNDFQKGDIAEGYSVSREKKESFPLTVTSAQKNPTAFYLCASSILDPDGYNEQFFGPGTRLTVL.

CDR3 sequence: CASSPRQGQGSNEQFF. In DNA, the CDR3 is TGTGCCAGCAGCCCTCGTCAGGGACAGGGGTCCAATGAGCAGTTCTTC. The V gene is TRBV13, the J gene TRBJ2-1; 10 bases line up with TRBD1. Germline assignment: CDR1 PRHDT and CDR2 FYEKMQ (reference sequence). The V segment lost 5 bases and the J segment 6 bases; nucleotides outside the gene matches: 10. The CDR3 contains 16 residues.

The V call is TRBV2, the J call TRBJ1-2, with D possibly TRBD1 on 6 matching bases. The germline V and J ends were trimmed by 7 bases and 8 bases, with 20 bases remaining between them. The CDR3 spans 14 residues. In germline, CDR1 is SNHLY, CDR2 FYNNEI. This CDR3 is CASTDGQNSSGYTF. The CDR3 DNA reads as TGTGCCAGCACGGATGGACAGAATTCAAGCGGCTACACCTTC.

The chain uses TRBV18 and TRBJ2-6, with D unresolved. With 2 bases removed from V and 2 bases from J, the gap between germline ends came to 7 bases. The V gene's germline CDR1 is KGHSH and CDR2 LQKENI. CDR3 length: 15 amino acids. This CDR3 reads CASSPGVAGANVLTF. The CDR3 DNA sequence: TGTGCCAGCTCACCAGGGGTGGCTGGGGCCAACGTCCTGACTTTC.

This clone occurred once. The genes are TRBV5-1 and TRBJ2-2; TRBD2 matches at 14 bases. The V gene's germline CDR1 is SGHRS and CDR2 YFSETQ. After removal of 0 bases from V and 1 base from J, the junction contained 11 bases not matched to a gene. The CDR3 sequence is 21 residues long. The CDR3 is CASSLEGPGTSGSRNTGELFF. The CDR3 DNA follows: TGCGCCAGCAGCTTGGAGGGTCCCGGGACTAGCGGGAGTCGGAACACCGGGGAGCTGTTTTTT. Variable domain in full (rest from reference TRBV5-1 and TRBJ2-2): KAGVTQTPRYLIKTRGQQVTLSCSPISGHRSVSWYQQTPGQGLQFLFEYFSETQRNKGNFPGRFSGRQFSNSRSEMNVSTLELGDSALYLCASSLEGPGTSGSRNTGELFFGEGSRLTVL.

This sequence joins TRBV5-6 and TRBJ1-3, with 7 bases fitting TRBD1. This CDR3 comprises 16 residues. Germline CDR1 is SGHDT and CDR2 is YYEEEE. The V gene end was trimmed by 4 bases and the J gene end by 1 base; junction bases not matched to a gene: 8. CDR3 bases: TGTGCCAGCAGCACGAGGACAGGCTGGTCTGGAAACACCATATATTTT. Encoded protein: CASSTRTGWSGNTIYF.

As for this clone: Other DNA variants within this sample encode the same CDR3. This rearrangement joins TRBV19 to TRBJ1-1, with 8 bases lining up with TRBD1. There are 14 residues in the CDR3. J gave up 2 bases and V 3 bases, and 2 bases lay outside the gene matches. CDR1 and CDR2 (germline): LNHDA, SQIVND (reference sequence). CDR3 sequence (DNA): TGTGCCAGTAGTATCGACAGGGGAAACACTGAAGCTTTCTTT. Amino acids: CASSIDRGNTEAFF. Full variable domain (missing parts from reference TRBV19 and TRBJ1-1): DGGITQSPKYLFRKEGQNVTLSCEQNLNHDAMYWYRQDPGQGLRLIYYSQIVNDFQKGDIAEGYSVSREKKESFPLTVTSAQKNPTAFYLCASSIDRGNTEAFFGQGTRLTVV.

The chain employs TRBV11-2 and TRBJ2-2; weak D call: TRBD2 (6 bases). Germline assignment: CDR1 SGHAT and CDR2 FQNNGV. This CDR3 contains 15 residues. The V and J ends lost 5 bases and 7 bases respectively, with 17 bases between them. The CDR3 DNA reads TGTGCCAGCAGCCGCCGTGGGAGCGGGTACGGGGAGCTGTTTTTT. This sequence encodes CASSRRGSGYGELFF.

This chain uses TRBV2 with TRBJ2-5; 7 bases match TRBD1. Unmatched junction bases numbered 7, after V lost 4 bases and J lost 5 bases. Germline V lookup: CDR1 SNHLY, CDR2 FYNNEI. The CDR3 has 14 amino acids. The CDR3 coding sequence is TGTGCCAGCAGTGTCCTACAGGGGTGGGAGACCCAGTACTTC. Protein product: CASSVLQGWETQYF.

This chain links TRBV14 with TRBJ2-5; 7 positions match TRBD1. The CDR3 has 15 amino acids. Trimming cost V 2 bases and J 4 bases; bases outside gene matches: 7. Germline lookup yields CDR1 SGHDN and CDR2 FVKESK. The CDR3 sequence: CASSQLDRRRETQYF. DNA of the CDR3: TGTGCCAGCAGCCAATTGGACAGGCGGCGAGAGACCCAGTACTTC.